This T cell receptor (beta chain) was documented in a study of human T cells and chemical hapten exposure. Across the whole study: Diphenylcyclopropenone, dosed weekly to the scalp, was given to patients throughout the roughly 25-week study. The study enrolled mostly female patients with alopecia areata, totalis or universalis.

Original processing notes: Across samples, TCR counts had a median of about 100,000 and ranged from roughly 23,224 to 690,600. TCRdb redid the calling of the RACE reads with MiXCR, one entry per CDR3 protein. The V and J calls come from TCRdb's annotation, not from the publication. Of under 95,000 distinct CDR3 sequences in the sample, around 7.9% are singletons; the top ten hold 2% to 3%. Time point here: pre-sensitization, week 0. The treatment was: therapeutic diphenylcyclopropenone sensitization with weekly scalp DPC. The germline CDR1 and CDR2 sequences are MNHEY and SVGEGT. The CDR3 covers 12 residues. Trimming removed 4 bases from V and 6 bases from J, with 8 bases in between.

V and J are TRBV6-2 or TRBV6-3 and TRBJ2-3; D is ambiguous. Sequencing used whole blood, obtained in connection with sensitization to the hapten diphenylcyclopropenone (DPC). The sequence came from a man in his forties with alopecia areata. Some clones in this sample may be carry-over from other donors' samples. CDR3 protein: CASSLISDTQYF. DNA for the CDR3: TGTGCCAGCAGTTTAATCTCGGATACGCAGTATTTT.